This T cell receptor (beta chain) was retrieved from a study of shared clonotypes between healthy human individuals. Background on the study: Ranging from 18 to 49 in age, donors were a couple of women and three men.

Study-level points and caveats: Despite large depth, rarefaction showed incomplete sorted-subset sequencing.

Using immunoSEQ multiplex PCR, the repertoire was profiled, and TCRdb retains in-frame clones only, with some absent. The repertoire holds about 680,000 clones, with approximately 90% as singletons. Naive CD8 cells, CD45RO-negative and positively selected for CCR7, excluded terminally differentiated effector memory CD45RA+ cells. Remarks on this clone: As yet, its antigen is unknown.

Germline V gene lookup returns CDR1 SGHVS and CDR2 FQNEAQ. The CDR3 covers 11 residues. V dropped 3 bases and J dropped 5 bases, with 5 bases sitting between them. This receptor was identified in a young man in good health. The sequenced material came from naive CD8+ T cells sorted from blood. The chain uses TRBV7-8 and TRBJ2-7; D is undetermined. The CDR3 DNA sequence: TGTGCCAGCAGCTTTTCTCACGAGCAGTACTTC. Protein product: CASSFSHEQYF.